This TCR beta chain stems from a study of OX40 agonist ivuxolimab in advanced cancers. Turning to the overall study: The costimulatory receptor OX40 (CD134) was targeted by ivuxolimab, a fully human IgG2 agonistic monoclonal antibody. In the dose-escalation cohort, around four fifths of patients were male, and the mean age was 60 years with a range of roughly 23 to 79. Partial responses occurred in three dose-escalation patients: two with cutaneous melanoma and one with hepatocellular carcinoma. The purpose of peripheral TCRbeta sequencing was to test whether ivuxolimab changed TCR sequence diversity and led to clonal T-cell expansion. The paper reports the monotherapy dose-escalation portion (N ≈ 52 patients) of the phase I ivuxolimab trial. Intravenous ivuxolimab was administered to patients every 2 weeks at six dose levels: 0.01, 0.1, 0.3, 1.5, 3 and 10 mg/kg. Patients were allowed to have had prior anti-PD-1, anti-PD-L1 or anti-CTLA-4 therapy, and approximately 40% of the dose-escalation patients had been treated with checkpoint inhibitors. Of the approximately 50 dose-escalation patients, hepatocellular carcinoma was present in about 20, melanoma in approximately 15, renal cell carcinoma in 9 and head and neck cancer in 9.

The trial excluded patients who had a history of autoimmune disease or who were on systemic immunosuppression. Peripheral blood for TCR sequencing was drawn from every dose cohort at baseline, at cycle 4 day 1 and at cycle 7 day 1. The samples were taken from a phase I, first-in-human, multicenter, open-label dose-escalation trial of ivuxolimab. Adults with locally advanced or metastatic head and neck squamous cell, hepatocellular, melanoma or renal cell carcinoma were enrolled in the trial. Before TCR sequencing, CD4+ T cells and CD8+ T cells were sorted from peripheral blood as separate populations. V lost 0 bases and J lost 4 bases; the stretch between them is 10 bases long. Taken from the germline V gene (reference sequence), the CDR1 and CDR2 loops are SGHNT and YYREEE. From the cysteine through the phenylalanine, the CDR3 covers 14 amino acids. CDR3 DNA is the only sequence kept; it has 42 bases, read in frame from the first base.

About this clone itself: It lacks a known antigen. Base qualities are not provided; no much larger clone lies one nucleotide away.

General conclusions and limits of the study: At doses of 0.1 to 3.0 mg/kg, clonal expansion of both CD4+ and CD8+ blood T cells was observed from baseline to week 6. Low levels of normalized T-cell clonal expansion were also seen in some patients who did not respond. After ivuxolimab, more expanded clones were found on average in CD8+ T cells than in CD4+ T cells. The antigen specificity of the clonally expanded peripheral T cells was not determined. In partial responders in the 0.1-3.0 mg/kg groups, normalized peripheral clonal expansion was found to be among the lowest, especially among CD8+ T cells.

For sequencing of the TCRbeta CDR3 region, genomic DNA was extracted from the sorted cells. TCRbeta CDR3 regions were sequenced using the immunoSEQ Assay. In TCRdb, the immuneACCESS table is reduced to in-frame sequences with V and J assigned. These tables do not hold every clone; where another copy was compared, an unresolved V gene accounts for under half, and the others remain unexplained. A total of 80,000 to 100,000 clones appear in this sample, less than 95% of them only once. About 0.17% of the sample is in the top ten clones. The rearranged segments are TRBV5-4 and TRBJ1-2; the D gene identity is not certain. The sequencing used CD4+ or CD8+ T cells sorted from blood, collected in a trial of the OX40 agonist ivuxolimab. This receptor was obtained from an adult with an advanced solid tumor such as melanoma, head and neck, liver or kidney cancer. The DNA sequence follows: TGTGCCAGCAGCTTGGTGTCGGGGTTCTATGGCTACACCTTC. Translated, it gives CASSLVSGFYGYTF.